Listed here are 5 T cell receptor beta chains from one sample, sequenced in a study of T cells in Graves' hyperthyroidism and ophthalmopathy. Amplification targeted TCR beta CDR3 regions from RNA transcripts. The HTBI primer set served for first-round RT-PCR of the TCR CDR3. TCRdb re-derived calls from the multiplex PCR reads in MiXCR, one entry per CDR3 protein. Of about 560,000 distinct CDR3 sequences in the sample, roughly 17% were seen once. Source material: blood. These receptors originate from a woman aged 18-30 years with Graves' hyperthyroidism.

This rearrangement joins TRBV7-9 to TRBJ1-6, with 7 bases fitting TRBD1. In germline, CDR1 is SEHNR, CDR2 FQNEAQ (reference sequence). There are 14 residues in the CDR3. With V trimmed by 6 bases and J by 5 bases, 4 bases remained unmatched. For the CDR3, the DNA is TGTGCCAGCAGACAGACAGGGAATAATTCACCCCTCCACTTT. Translating gives CASRQTGNNSPLHF.

With respect to this clonotype: One base away lies a much larger clone, so this may be a sequencing read error. The chain couples TRBV29-1 to TRBJ1-1, with TRBD1 identical over 7 bases. Germline CDR1 and CDR2: SQVTM and ANQGSEA. This CDR3 has 14 residues. The CDR3 coding sequence is TGCAGCGCACGAGGGACAGCCATGAACACTCAAGCTTTCTTT. Residues: CSARGTAMNTQAFF.

This clonotype came up a few times. The chain joins TRBV5-4 to TRBJ2-1, with no clear D. Germline lookup yields CDR1 SGHNT and CDR2 YYREEE (reference sequence). Trimming took 1 base from V and 0 from J, leaving 11 bases between them. This CDR3 is 16 amino acids long. This CDR3 reads CASSLLATSSYNEQFF. The CDR3 bases are TGTGCCAGCAGCTTGCTGGCTACGAGCTCCTACAATGAGCAGTTCTTC.

The V and J genes are TRBV7-6 and TRBJ2-3; 7 bases agree with TRBD1. Germline lookup yields CDR1 SGHVS and CDR2 FNYEAQ. Unmatched junction bases numbered 2, after V lost 1 base and J lost 1 base. The CDR3 has 15 residues. This chain's CDR3 is CASSLGTGRTDTQYF. CDR3 DNA sequence: TGTGCCAGCAGCTTAGGGACAGGCCGCACAGATACGCAGTATTTT.

The chain has TRBV3-1 and TRBJ2-5, with 7 bases lining up with TRBD2. This CDR3 spans 15 amino acids. In germline, CDR1 is LGHDT, CDR2 YNNKEL (reference sequence). V lost 2 bases and J lost 2; bases outside the gene matches: 5. The CDR3 loop is CASSQSRTRQETQYF. In nucleotides, the CDR3 is TGTGCCAGCAGCCAATCCCGGACTAGACAAGAGACCCAGTACTTC.